The 20 T cell receptor beta chains presented below share a single source sample, sequenced in a study of T cell responses to AZD1222 COVID-19 vaccine. TCRdb's copy holds only in-frame clones and misses some; the assay was immunoSEQ multiplex PCR. This sample has about 120,000 clones, with almost 90% found just once. The starting material was peripheral blood, obtained on day 0 of AZD1222 vaccination. The receptors were gathered from an adult in good health.

This clone has just a few counts. The rearrangement joins TRBV4-2 to TRBJ1-1; 7 bases match TRBD1. The V gene end was trimmed by 6 bases and the J gene end by 5 bases; junction bases not matched to a gene: 12. This CDR3 contains 15 residues. Germline V gives CDR1 LGHNA, CDR2 YNFKEQ. As DNA, the CDR3 is TGTGCCAGCAGGCTGAATCCCGGGACAGCGACTGAAGCTTTCTTT. Protein product: CASRLNPGTATEAFF.

This sequence joins TRBV6-5 and TRBJ1-5; D ambiguous. CDR1 MNHEY and CDR2 SVGAGI come from the germline V gene. The CDR3 sequence is 13 residues long. Deletions cut 4 bases from V and 3 bases from J, with 7 bases between. The CDR3 sequence is CASSSEYNQPQHF. The CDR3 bases are TGTGCCAGCAGTTCAGAGTACAATCAGCCCCAGCATTTT.

This chain uses TRBV5-1 with TRBJ2-3; 8 positions agree with TRBD1. J lost 4 bases, V lost 4 bases, and 8 bases had no gene match. Germline V gene lookup returns CDR1 SGHRS and CDR2 YFSETQ. This CDR3 has 15 amino acids. The CDR3 region is CASSAPTGVADTQYF. The CDR3 DNA reads as TGCGCCAGCAGCGCGCCGACAGGGGTGGCAGATACGCAGTATTTT.

The chain carries TRBV1 and TRBJ2-7; TRBD2 is the table's D call, not checked against the DNA. TRBV1 is a pseudogene. The CDR3 contains 16 residues. The CDR3 coding sequence is TGCACCAGCAGCCAAGAAGAGATTATGAGCATCTACGAGCAGTACTTC. Translation gives CTSSQEEIMSIYEQYF.

The rearrangement joins TRBV6-5 to TRBJ1-1; 9 bases align to TRBD1. The ends lost 6 bases at V and 5 bases at J; junction bases unmatched: 7. Germline V gives CDR1 MNHEY, CDR2 SVGAGI. This CDR3 spans 14 amino acids. For the CDR3, the DNA is TGTGCCAGCAGCAAAGACAGGGGGGGAACTGAAGCTTTCTTT. Translating it yields CASSKDRGGTEAFF.

The rearrangement links TRBV3-1 (or the pseudogene TRBV3-2) to TRBJ2-2; TRBD2 matches at 7 bases. The V and J ends lost 0 bases and 4 bases, in that order; junction bases with no gene match: 8. The length of the CDR3 is 17 residues. Germline lookup yields CDR1 LGHDT and CDR2 YNNKEL (reference sequence). Here the CDR3 DNA reads TGTGCCAGCAGCCAAGATAGGGTGACTAGCACCACCGGGGAGCTGTTTTTT. This gives the protein CASSQDRVTSTTGELFF.

A single count supports this clone. This sequence joins TRBV23-1 and TRBJ1-1; tentative D call: TRBD1 (6 bases). TRBV23-1 is an ORF, and what it does is uncertain. The CDR3 consists of 18 residues. The V end was cut by 2 bases, the J end by 1 base, with 20 bases between. CDR3 nucleotides: TGCGCCAGCAGTCAAAAACCACCAGGGGATGGGACGAACACTGAAGCTTTCTTT. Its translation is CASSQKPPGDGTNTEAFF.

This chain connects TRBV6-6 to TRBJ1-4; 7 bases agree with TRBD1. The germline V gene has CDR1 MNHNY and CDR2 SVGAGI (reference sequence). The CDR3 spans 16 residues. The junction had 10 bases not matched to a gene; V was cut back by 2 bases and J by 7 bases. In DNA form, the CDR3 reads TGTGCCAGCAGTTACGCCGACAGGGATGGGGTTGAAAAACTGTTTTTT. Residues: CASSYADRDGVEKLFF.

V is TRBV10-3 and J is TRBJ1-1; D possibly corresponds to TRBD1 (6 bases). Trimming took off 6 bases at V and 1 base at J, with 12 bases between the two ends. Germline CDR1 and CDR2: ENHRY and SYGVKD. CDR3 size: 14 residues. The CDR3 DNA is TGTGCCATCAGGGCCAGGGGTCCGAACACTGAAGCTTTCTTT. This gives the protein CAIRARGPNTEAFF.

V is TRBV7-9 and J is TRBJ1-5; D not resolved. CDR3 size: 12 residues. Per germline, CDR1 SEHNR and CDR2 FQNEAQ (reference sequence). Trimming removed 5 bases at V and 6 bases at J, with 8 bases between. CDR3: CASSNNRQPQHF. The CDR3 DNA sequence: TGTGCCAGCAGCAACAATCGTCAGCCCCAGCATTTT.

The chain employs TRBV28 and TRBJ1-1; D remains unclear. The CDR3 is 12 amino acids. Trimming shortened V by 6 bases and J by 6 bases, and 11 bases separated the two germline ends. The germline V gene encodes CDR1 MDHEN and CDR2 SYDVKM. This chain's CDR3 is CASRSYSPEAFF. DNA for the CDR3: TGTGCCAGCAGGAGTTACAGTCCTGAAGCTTTCTTT.

V gene TRBV7-8 combines with J gene TRBJ2-6; D unclear. Germline assignment: CDR1 SGHVS and CDR2 FQNEAQ. Trimming removed 5 bases from V and 4 bases from J, with 12 bases in between. The CDR3 sequence is 15 residues long. This CDR3 is CASSIRRTGANVLTF. DNA of the CDR3: TGTGCCAGCAGCATTCGGAGAACCGGGGCCAACGTCCTGACTTTC. The whole variable domain, filled in from reference TRBV7-8 and TRBJ2-6, reads GAGVSQSPRYKVAKRGQDVALRCDPISGHVSLFWYQQALGQGPEFLTYFQNEAQLDKSGLPSDRFFAERPEGSVSTLKIQRTQQEDSAVYLCASSIRRTGANVLTFGAGSRLTVL.

This clone was seen only once. This sequence joins TRBV9 and TRBJ2-7; D is possibly TRBD2 (5 bases). Per germline, CDR1 SGDLS and CDR2 YYNGEE. The ends were cut back, 0 bases at V and 5 bases at J, with 9 bases in the middle. CDR3 length: 13 amino acids. The DNA for the CDR3 is TGTGCCAGCAGCGTAGGTCCTAGCCACGAGCAGTACTTC. Its protein product is CASSVGPSHEQYF.

The chain carries TRBV4-3 and TRBJ1-5; TRBD1 aligns across 7 bases. After removal of 1 base from V and 4 bases from J, the junction contained 7 bases not matched to a gene. Germline V gives CDR1 LGHNA, CDR2 YSLEER. The CDR3 is 16 residues long. The CDR3 DNA follows: TGCGCCAGCAGCCAAGGATACAGGGGAATTAATCAGCCCCAGCATTTT. It translates to CASSQGYRGINQPQHF.

The rearrangement joins TRBV16 to TRBJ1-1; the D gene is possibly TRBD1 (5 bases). Germline CDR1 is KGHSY and CDR2 is FQNENV. This CDR3 region has 13 residues. V lost 4 bases and J lost 1, with 7 bases in between. The CDR3 spells CASSPGQNTEAFF. Written as DNA, the CDR3 is TGTGCCAGCAGCCCAGGGCAGAACACTGAAGCTTTCTTT. The full variable domain, completed using reference TRBV16 and TRBJ1-1, is GEEVAQTPKHLVRGEGQKAKLYCAPIKGHSYVFWYQQVLKNEFKFLISFQNENVFDETGMPKERFSAKCLPNSPCSLEIQATKLEDSAVYFCASSPGQNTEAFFGQGTRLTVV.

The chain is built from TRBV7-2 and TRBJ1-2, with D unresolved. CDR1 and CDR2 (germline): SGHTA, FQGNSA. CDR3 length: 14 residues. The germline V and J ends were trimmed by 5 bases and 4 bases, with 14 bases remaining between them. This chain's CDR3 is CASSPEGAPYGYTF. CDR3 bases: TGTGCCAGCAGCCCCGAGGGTGCCCCCTATGGCTACACCTTC.

The V and J genes are TRBV18 and TRBJ1-3, with a possible D match to TRBD1 (6 bases). The germline V gene encodes CDR1 KGHSH and CDR2 LQKENI. The length of the CDR3 is 20 residues. V lost 4 bases and J lost 0, with 25 bases in between. The CDR3 spells CASSRITTRSGAYSGNTIYF. In DNA, the CDR3 is TGTGCCAGCTCACGAATAACAACCCGGTCGGGGGCTTACTCTGGAAACACCATATATTTT.

V gene TRBV18 combines with J gene TRBJ1-1; 9 bases align to TRBD1. The germline gives CDR1 KGHSH, CDR2 LQKENI. V shed 3 bases, J shed 2 bases, and the junction held 7 bases outside the gene matches. CDR3 length: 16 residues. CDR3 bases: TGTGCCAGCTCACCCCGACAGGGGGGATCCAACACTGAAGCTTTCTTT. Its protein product is CASSPRQGGSNTEAFF.

The V call is TRBV6-1, the J call TRBJ1-2; 8 bases are shared with TRBD1. Germline V gene data show CDR1 as MNHNS and CDR2 as SASEGT. V gave up 3 bases and J gave up 3 bases; unmatched junction bases: 6. The CDR3 runs 15 residues. CDR3 sequence: CASSDPGQGDYGYTF. The CDR3 DNA follows: TGTGCCAGCAGTGATCCCGGACAGGGAGACTATGGCTACACCTTC.

This chain joins TRBV19 and TRBJ1-2, with D maybe TRBD1 (5 bases). The germline gives CDR1 LNHDA, CDR2 SQIVND (reference sequence). V lost 5 bases, J lost 7 bases, and 11 bases lay in between. The CDR3 has 12 residues. The CDR3, as DNA: TGTGCCAGTAGTCCAGGGAGGATTGGCTACACCTTC. Translated: CASSPGRIGYTF.